The present TCR beta chain was sequenced within a study of Graves' ophthalmopathy and Graves' hyperthyroidism. The V end lost 7 bases, the J end lost 1 base, and 16 bases lay between the germline ends. CDR3 length: 16 residues. TCR beta CDR3 regions were amplified from RNA transcripts. First-round RT-PCR used HTBI primers; second-round multiplex PCR followed. TCRdb re-called the multiplex PCR reads through MiXCR, storing one row per CDR3 protein. Here the sample spans about 370,000 distinct CDR3 sequences, 15% to 20% being singletons. Approximately 10 ml of fresh blood yielded the PBMCs by density gradient. Ten or more counts support this clonotype.

Sequenced material: peripheral blood. The genes are TRBV12-3 or TRBV12-4 and TRBJ2-2, with a weak D call TRBD2 (6 bases). The sequence derives from an adult woman with stable Graves' hyperthyroidism. The CDR3: CASILKPAGNTGELFF. For the CDR3, the DNA is TGTGCCAGCATCCTCAAACCAGCGGGGAACACCGGGGAGCTGTTTTTT.